This T cell receptor (beta chain) was recorded in a study of response to subunit inactivated influenza vaccine. Study results and limitations: The authors put forward the suggestion that each seasonal influenza vaccination may bring in only a limited number of new T cells.

From the RT-PCR reads, TCRdb called clonotypes with MiXCR, one entry per CDR3 protein. This table has some 500,000 distinct CDR3 sequences, 10% to 15% appearing once. As to this clonotype: Its specificity is unknown.

The V gene lost 2 bases and the J gene lost 6 bases, with 5 bases spanning the gap. This CDR3 is 11 amino acids long. The V gene's germline CDR1 is SGHTA and CDR2 FQGNSA. The chain combines TRBV7-2 with TRBJ2-7, with D hard to call. The specimen was PBMCs from blood, collected about 40 days after vaccination. The TCR sequence derives from a man over 45 who received an inactivated influenza vaccine. CDR3 nucleotide sequence: TGTGCCAGCAGCTTATACTTCGAGCAGTACTTC. It encodes CASSLYFEQYF. Based on the CDR3 plus reference TRBV7-2 and TRBJ2-7, the full variable domain is GAGVSQSPSNKVTEKGKDVELRCDPISGHTALYWYRQSLGQGLEFLIYFQGNSAPDKSGLPSDRFSAERTGGSVSTLTIQRTQQEDSAVYLCASSLYFEQYFGPGTRLTVT.